This T cell receptor (beta chain) was obtained from a study of neurological immune-mediated disorders. In this sample, this clonotype turned up many times. TCRdb re-derived calls from the 5' RACE reads in MiXCR, one entry per CDR3 protein. The table includes around 38,000 distinct CDR3 sequences, about 15% detected once. This CDR3 spans 17 amino acids. Losses at the gene ends were 2 bases for V and 1 base for J; bases not matched to a gene: 5. Input material: CD4+ T cells from blood. The chain couples TRBV12-3 or TRBV12-4 to TRBJ2-5, with 12 bases fitting TRBD2. This TCR derives from a woman aged 55 to 70 with HTLV-1-associated myelopathy (HAM/TSP). As DNA, the CDR3 is TGTGCCAGCAGTTTAAAGACTAGCGGGGGATTCCAAGAGACCCAGTACTTC. Its protein is CASSLKTSGGFQETQYF.